A single sample is the source of the 6 T cell receptor beta chains below, sequenced in a study of T cell responses to AZD1222 COVID-19 vaccine. Here immunoSEQ multiplex PCR was the method, and the copy in TCRdb shows in-frame clones only, minus some. The sample lists about 100,000 clones, roughly 90% occurring once. The input for sequencing was peripheral blood, taken 28 days after the second AZD1222 dose. Receptors were obtained from an adult who received the AZD1222 COVID-19 vaccine.

The chain joins TRBV6-4 to TRBJ2-7; D possibly corresponds to TRBD2 (5 bases). This CDR3 region has 14 residues. Germline V gene lookup returns CDR1 MRHNA and CDR2 SNTAGT. Trimming cost V 0 bases and J 1 base, with 7 bases left between them. CDR3 residues: CASSDSGVSYEQYF. CDR3 in DNA: TGTGCCAGCAGTGACTCCGGGGTTTCCTACGAGCAGTACTTC.

V usage is TRBV2 and J usage is TRBJ1-2; 7 nucleotides agree with TRBD1. Germline assignment: CDR1 SNHLY and CDR2 FYNNEI. The CDR3 consists of 15 residues. The V segment lost 7 bases and the J segment 4 bases; nucleotides outside the gene matches: 12. The CDR3 is CASKEGAGEAYGYTF. The CDR3 nucleotides read TGTGCCAGCAAAGAGGGGGCAGGGGAGGCCTATGGCTACACCTTC.

The chain employs TRBV7-9 and TRBJ2-3, with D possibly matching TRBD1 (8 bases). V shed 5 bases and J shed 4 bases, with 19 bases lying between them. The CDR3 has 16 amino acids. CDR1 is SEHNR, CDR2 FQNEAQ, per germline (reference sequence). The CDR3 DNA reads as TGTGCCAGCAGCCAATGGATAACAGGGGGGGCAGATACGCAGTATTTT. Translating it yields CASSQWITGGADTQYF.

The chain joins TRBV29-1 to TRBJ1-1, with D unclear. V lost 3 bases to trimming and J lost 0 bases, with 5 bases between them. The CDR3 is 12 residues long. Germline V lookup: CDR1 SQVTM, CDR2 ANQGSEA. CDR3 coding DNA: TGCAGCGTTGAGAACATGAACACTGAAGCTTTCTTT. This codes for CSVENMNTEAFF.

V and J are TRBV6-5 and TRBJ2-1; D gene ambiguous. Germline-derived CDR1 and CDR2 are MNHEY and SVGAGI. V dropped 7 bases and J dropped 0 bases, with 13 bases sitting between them. CDR3 length: 15 amino acids. CDR3 in DNA: TGTGCCAGCAACGACCCTCGCGGCTCCTACAATGAGCAGTTCTTC. This encodes CASNDPRGSYNEQFF.

The genes are TRBV6-5 and TRBJ1-3, with D hard to call. The V and J ends lost 7 bases and 2 bases respectively, with 6 bases between them. Germline CDR1 reads MNHEY; CDR2 reads SVGAGI. The CDR3 spans 12 residues. The CDR3 DNA follows: TGTGCCAGCACTGGGCCTGGAAACACCATATATTTT. Translation: CASTGPGNTIYF.